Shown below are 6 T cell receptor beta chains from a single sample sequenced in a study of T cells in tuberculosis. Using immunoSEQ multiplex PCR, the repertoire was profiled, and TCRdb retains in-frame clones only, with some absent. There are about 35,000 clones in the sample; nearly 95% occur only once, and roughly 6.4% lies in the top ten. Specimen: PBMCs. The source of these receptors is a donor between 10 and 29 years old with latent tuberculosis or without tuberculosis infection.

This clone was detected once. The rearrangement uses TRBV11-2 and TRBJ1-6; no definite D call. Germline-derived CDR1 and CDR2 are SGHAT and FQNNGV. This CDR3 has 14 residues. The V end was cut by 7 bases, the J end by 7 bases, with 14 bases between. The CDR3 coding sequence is TGTGCCAGCACCCCCCAGCCAGCGAATTCACCCCTCCACTTT. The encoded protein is CASTPQPANSPLHF. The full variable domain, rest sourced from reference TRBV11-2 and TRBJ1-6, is EAGVAQSPRYKIIEKRQSVAFWCNPISGHATLYWYQQILGQGPKLLIQFQNNGVVDDSQLPKDRFSAERLKGVDSTLKIQPAKLEDSAVYLCASTPQPANSPLHFGNGTRLTVT.

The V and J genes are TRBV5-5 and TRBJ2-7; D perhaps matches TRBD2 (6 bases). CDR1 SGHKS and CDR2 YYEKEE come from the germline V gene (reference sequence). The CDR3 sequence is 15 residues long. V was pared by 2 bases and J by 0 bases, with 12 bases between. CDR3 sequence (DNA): TGTGCCAGCAGCTTTCCCAGGGACTCCTCCTACGAGCAGTACTTC. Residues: CASSFPRDSSYEQYF.

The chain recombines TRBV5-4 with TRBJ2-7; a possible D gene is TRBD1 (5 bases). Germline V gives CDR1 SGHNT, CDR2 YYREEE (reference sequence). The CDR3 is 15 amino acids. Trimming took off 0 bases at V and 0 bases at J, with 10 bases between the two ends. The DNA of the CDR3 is TGTGCCAGCAGCTTGGCTGGCAGGGCCTCCTACGAGCAGTACTTC. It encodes CASSLAGRASYEQYF.

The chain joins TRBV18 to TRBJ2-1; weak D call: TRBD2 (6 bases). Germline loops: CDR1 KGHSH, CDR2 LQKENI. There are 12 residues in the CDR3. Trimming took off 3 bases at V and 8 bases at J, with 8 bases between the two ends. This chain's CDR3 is CASSPSGDEQFF. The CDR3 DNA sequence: TGTGCCAGCTCACCGTCGGGGGATGAGCAGTTCTTC.

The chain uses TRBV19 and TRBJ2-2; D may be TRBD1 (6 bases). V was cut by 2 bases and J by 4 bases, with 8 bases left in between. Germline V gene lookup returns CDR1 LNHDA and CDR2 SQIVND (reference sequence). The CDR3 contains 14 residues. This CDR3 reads CASSIRQVTGELFF. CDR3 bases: TGTGCCAGTAGTATACGACAGGTCACCGGGGAGCTGTTTTTT. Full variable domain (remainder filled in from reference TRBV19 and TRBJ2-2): DGGITQSPKYLFRKEGQNVTLSCEQNLNHDAMYWYRQDPGQGLRLIYYSQIVNDFQKGDIAEGYSVSREKKESFPLTVTSAQKNPTAFYLCASSIRQVTGELFFGEGSRLTVL.

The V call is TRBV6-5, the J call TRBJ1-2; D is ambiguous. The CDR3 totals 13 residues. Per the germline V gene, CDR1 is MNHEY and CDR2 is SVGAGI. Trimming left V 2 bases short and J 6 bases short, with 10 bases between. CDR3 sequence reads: CASSYNSQNGYTF. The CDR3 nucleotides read TGTGCCAGCAGTTACAACAGTCAGAATGGCTACACCTTC.